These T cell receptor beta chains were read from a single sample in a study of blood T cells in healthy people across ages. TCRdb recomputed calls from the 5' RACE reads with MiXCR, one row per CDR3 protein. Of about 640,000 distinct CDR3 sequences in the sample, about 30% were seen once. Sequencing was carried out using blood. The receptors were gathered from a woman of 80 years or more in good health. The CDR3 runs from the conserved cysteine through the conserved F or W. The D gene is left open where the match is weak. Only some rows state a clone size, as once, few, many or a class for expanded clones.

TGTGCCAGCAGTACTCGGACAGGGGGTACTGAAGCTTTCTTT | CASSTRTGGTEAFF | 14 | TRBV6-1 | TRBD1 | . | TRBJ1-1
TGTGCCAGCAAGGTCCACCTAGCGGGAGCGAATGAGCAGTTCTTC | CASKVHLAGANEQFF | 15 | TRBV6-6 | TRBD2 | . | TRBJ2-1
TGTGCATCCGGAACCTATAATTCACCCCTCCACTTT | CASGTYNSPLHF | 12 | TRBV5-4 | . | few | TRBJ1-6
TGTGCCAGCAGCCCCGCGGGGGGCAAGGGAGAAAAACTGTTTTTT | CASSPAGGKGEKLFF | 15 | TRBV28 | . | few | TRBJ1-4
TGTGCCAGCAGCTTCAACCCGCAGGTTGGTACGCAGTATTTT | CASSFNPQVGTQYF | 14 | TRBV5-6 | . | many | TRBJ2-3
TGTGCCAGCAGGGTAGACACGGAGGCCCGCCACTTT | CASRVDTEARHF | 12 | TRBV11-3 | . | . | TRBJ1-6
TGTGCCAGCAGACGAAATTCAGGGAATCGGAACACTGAAGCTTTCTTT | CASRRNSGNRNTEAFF | 16 | TRBV6-2/TRBV6-3 | . | few | TRBJ1-1
TGTGCCAGCAGTTACCTCCGACTCGAGCAGTACTTC | CASSYLRLEQYF | 12 | TRBV6-2/TRBV6-3 | . | many | TRBJ2-7
TGTGCCAGCAGCTCGACGGGGTATAATTCACCCCTCCACTTT | CASSSTGYNSPLHF | 14 | TRBV7-9 | . | many | TRBJ1-6
TGTGCCAGCAGCCTAAAGGGGGGATCCGGAAACACCACATATTTT | CASSLKGGSGNTTYF | 15 | TRBV12-3/TRBV12-4 | . | . | TRBJ1-3
TGTGCCAGCAGTGAAAAAACGGGGGCCTATGGCTACACCTTC | CASSEKTGAYGYTF | 14 | TRBV2 | . | few | TRBJ1-2
TGTGCCAGCAGCTTAGCGCAAACCGATCAACCCCAGCATTTT | CASSLAQTDQPQHF | 14 | TRBV7-2 | . | . | TRBJ1-5
TGCAGTGCTAGAGGGTCTAGCGGGAGGACCCCATACGAGCAGTACTTC | CSARGSSGRTPYEQYF | 16 | TRBV20-1 | TRBD2 | . | TRBJ2-7
TGTGCCAGCAGTCTGAGGCGAGCAGCTAATGAAAAACTGTTTTTT | CASSLRRAANEKLFF | 15 | TRBV27 | . | . | TRBJ1-4
TGTGCCAGCAGTTACCGGGACAGGGTCGGGAGCTACACCTTC | CASSYRDRVGSYTF | 14 | TRBV6-2/TRBV6-3 | TRBD1 | many | TRBJ1-2
TGCAGTGCTTCGTCGGGGAACACTGAAGCTTTCTTT | CSASSGNTEAFF | 12 | TRBV20-1 | . | . | TRBJ1-1
TGCGCCAGCACCGACAGGGGGCGGGCCGGGACTGAAGCTTTCTTT | CASTDRGRAGTEAFF | 15 | TRBV5-1 | TRBD1 | . | TRBJ1-1
TGCAGTGCTAGATCCGGACTAGCGGGGGGAGAGACCCAGTACTTC | CSARSGLAGGETQYF | 15 | TRBV20-1 | TRBD2 | many | TRBJ2-5
TGTGCCAGCAGCCTCAGGGAAGCTAACACAGATACGCAGTATTTT | CASSLREANTDTQYF | 15 | TRBV6-6 | . | many | TRBJ2-3
TGCGCCAGCACCTTATCCGGGACTAGCGGCTACGAGCAGTACTTC | CASTLSGTSGYEQYF | 15 | TRBV5-1 | TRBD2 | once | TRBJ2-7
TGTGCCACCAGCAGAGACATTACGGGGGGTGGCAATGAGCAGTTCTTC | CATSRDITGGGNEQFF | 16 | TRBV15 | TRBD2 | many | TRBJ2-1
TGCAGTGCTTCAGGACGACTGGACACTGAAGCTTTCTTT | CSASGRLDTEAFF | 13 | TRBV20-1 | . | . | TRBJ1-1
TGTGCCACCAGTGATTTGCTACTCCGACTATATGGCTACGAGCAGTACTTC | CATSDLLLRLYGYEQYF | 17 | TRBV24-1 | . | once | TRBJ2-7
TGTGCCAGCTTGGAACAGGGGGCAAAAAATTCACCCCTCCACTTT | CASLEQGAKNSPLHF | 15 | TRBV27 | TRBD1 | . | TRBJ1-6
TGCGCCAGCAGCCCCTCCCGGGGGACCGTTCGAGAGCAGTACTTC | CASSPSRGTVREQYF | 15 | TRBV5-1 | . | . | TRBJ2-7
TGTGCCATCAGTGCACGGGGCCCCAACACTGAAGCTTTCTTT | CAISARGPNTEAFF | 14 | TRBV10-3 | . | few | TRBJ1-1
TGTGCCAGCAGCCCTCTGTACGAGCAGTACTTC | CASSPLYEQYF | 11 | TRBV7-2 | . | many | TRBJ2-7
TGCGCCAGCAGCTTGGCCGATAGGACAGCAAGGGAGACCCAGTACTTC | CASSLADRTARETQYF | 16 | TRBV5-1 | . | many | TRBJ2-5
TGTGCCAGCAGCTTGGCAGGGGGCCTAGGGACTGAAGCTTTCTTT | CASSLAGGLGTEAFF | 15 | TRBV5-6 | TRBD1 | few | TRBJ1-1
TGCAGTGCTAGTGGGCCAGGGGGCCCCCGCACTGAAGCTTTCTTT | CSASGPGGPRTEAFF | 15 | TRBV20-1 | TRBD1 | . | TRBJ1-1
TGTGCCAGCAGCTCGCAGGGACGGGTCTACGAGCAGTACTTC | CASSSQGRVYEQYF | 14 | TRBV7-8 | . | . | TRBJ2-7
TGTGCCTGGAATGACGGACAGGGCACTGAAGCTTTCTTT | CAWNDGQGTEAFF | 13 | TRBV30 | TRBD1 | few | TRBJ1-1
TGTGCCAGCCAGGGGTTCAGGGGTGGACAGCCCCAGCATTTT | CASQGFRGGQPQHF | 14 | TRBV2 | . | . | TRBJ1-5
TGTGCCAGCAGCATTCAGCGGGGGGGTGGAGATGAGCAGTTCTTC | CASSIQRGGGDEQFF | 15 | TRBV7-3 | TRBD2 | many | TRBJ2-1
TGTGCCTGGAGTGAAACCGGGACAAAGAACACTGAAGCTTTCTTT | CAWSETGTKNTEAFF | 15 | TRBV30 | . | . | TRBJ1-1
TGTGCCAGCTCACAGGACAGGCGGGATGAGCAGTACTTC | CASSQDRRDEQYF | 13 | TRBV18 | . | . | TRBJ2-5
TGTGCCAGCACCCGAAATAATTTCGGGGAGACCCAGTACTTC | CASTRNNFGETQYF | 14 | TRBV6-1 | . | many | TRBJ2-5
TGTGCCAGCAGTGTAGCCAGGGCTACCTACGAGCAGTACTTC | CASSVARATYEQYF | 14 | TRBV2 | . | many | TRBJ2-7
TGTGCCTGGACCGTGTCGGGGAATTCACCCCTCCACTTT | CAWTVSGNSPLHF | 13 | TRBV30 | . | . | TRBJ1-6
TGTGCCAGCAGCTTAGGGGACAGGGTCCGAAATGAGCAGTTCTTC | CASSLGDRVRNEQFF | 15 | TRBV7-6 | TRBD1 | many | TRBJ2-1
TGCAGTGCTAGAGTTACCCCCTCCTATAATTCACCCCTCCACTTT | CSARVTPSYNSPLHF | 15 | TRBV20-1 | . | few | TRBJ1-6